Each of the 10 T cell receptor beta chains below was sequenced from the same sample in a study of T cell responses to AZD1222 COVID-19 vaccine. Clones were read by immunoSEQ multiplex PCR, and TCRdb kept only the in-frame ones, dropping some. Of approximately 81,000 clones detected, roughly four fifths appear once; the ten largest clones hold approximately 1.4%. The sequences come from peripheral blood, collected 28 days after the second AZD1222 dose. The receptor source for this set is an adult who received the AZD1222 COVID-19 vaccine.

The rearrangement links TRBV5-4 to TRBJ1-2, with a possible D match to TRBD1 (5 bases). The CDR3 length is 17 residues. Germline CDR1 SGHNT, CDR2 YYREEE (reference sequence). V was cut by 0 bases and J by 7 bases, with 22 bases left in between. The CDR3 DNA is TGTGCCAGCAGCTTGGAGAGGAATTCGGGGAAAAGGGGTGGCTACACCTTC. This translates into CASSLERNSGKRGGYTF.

The V call is TRBV28, the J call TRBJ1-5; 8 nucleotides align to TRBD1. The CDR3 is 16 amino acids. The V gene end was trimmed by 5 bases and the J gene end by 3 bases; junction bases not matched to a gene: 9. The germline CDR1 and CDR2 sequences are MDHEN and SYDVKM. The CDR3 protein is CASSRPQGADNQPQHF. In DNA form, the CDR3 reads TGTGCCAGCAGTCGTCCTCAGGGGGCTGACAATCAGCCCCAGCATTTT.

V gene TRBV4-1 combines with J gene TRBJ2-1; D call uncertain. Per germline, CDR1 MGHRA and CDR2 YSYEKL. With 4 bases removed from V and 8 bases from J, the gap between germline ends came to 9 bases. The CDR3 runs to 12 residues. The CDR3 DNA reads TGCGCCAGCAGCCCCCGACCGGATGAGCAGTTCTTC. Its translation is CASSPRPDEQFF.

The chain combines TRBV28 with TRBJ1-3; 9 bases line up with TRBD1. J gave up 0 bases and V 10 bases, and 4 bases lay outside the gene matches. Germline V CDR1 and CDR2: MDHEN, SYDVKM. This CDR3 is built from 14 residues. The DNA for the CDR3 is TGTGCCACCACAGGGGGCAACTCTGGAAACACCATATATTTT. It codes for CATTGGNSGNTIYF.

The rearrangement uses TRBV5-4 and TRBJ2-5; TRBD2 matches 12 bases. This CDR3 has 16 amino acids. Germline values: CDR1 SGHNT, CDR2 YYREEE (reference sequence). Losses at the gene ends were 0 bases for V and 5 bases for J; bases not matched to a gene: 5. As DNA, the CDR3 is TGTGCCAGCAGCTTGGGGGGGCTAGCGGGAGGGGAGACCCAGTACTTC. Residues: CASSLGGLAGGETQYF.

In regard to this clone: The same CDR3 is also encoded by other DNA sequences in this sample. The chain links TRBV12-3 or TRBV12-4 to TRBJ2-7, with D unclear. The CDR3 is made up of 11 amino acids. Trimming removed 4 bases at V and 0 bases at J, with 1 base between. Here the CDR3 DNA reads TGTGCCAGCAGTTCCTCCTACGAGCAGTACTTC. Its protein is CASSSSYEQYF.

The V and J genes are TRBV9 and TRBJ2-2; a possible D gene is TRBD1 (5 bases). V lost 0 bases and J 5 bases, leaving 8 bases between the germline ends. CDR1 is SGDLS and CDR2 is YYNGEE in the germline V gene. The CDR3 length is 14 residues. CDR3 sequence (DNA): TGTGCCAGCAGCGTAGTACAGGATACCGGGGAGCTGTTTTTT. Translating gives CASSVVQDTGELFF.

The chain uses TRBV27 and TRBJ1-2; no clear D gene. Trimming took 3 bases from V and 6 from J, leaving 11 bases between them. The CDR3 sequence is 13 residues long. Germline CDR1 is MNHEY and CDR2 is SMNVEV (reference sequence). DNA of the CDR3: TGTGCCAGCAGTTTCACCGGACTGGATGGCTACACCTTC. Translation gives CASSFTGLDGYTF.

The chain combines TRBV20-1 with TRBJ1-1; no clear D. Germline lookup yields CDR1 DFQATT and CDR2 SNEGSKA (reference sequence). Trimming cost V 4 bases and J 6 bases, with 3 bases left between them. CDR3 length: 9 amino acids. CDR3 in amino acids: CSANPEAFF. In DNA, the CDR3 is TGCAGTGCTAACCCTGAAGCTTTCTTT.

The V and J genes are TRBV28 and TRBJ2-7, with D possibly matching TRBD2 (5 bases). V was pared by 6 bases and J by 2 bases, with 11 bases between. In germline, CDR1 is MDHEN, CDR2 SYDVKM. The CDR3 length is 13 residues. The CDR3 DNA sequence: TGTGCCAGCAGGGGGAGTCCTACCTACGAGCAGTACTTC. It codes for CASRGSPTYEQYF.